This T cell receptor beta chain comes out of a study of CD8+CD57+ T cells in acquired aplastic anemia. About the research overall: DNA recovered from sorted CD4+ and CD8+ cells had a mean of 3.2 ug.

The CDR3 extends over 14 amino acids. The V end lost 4 bases, the J end lost 2 bases, and 10 bases lay between the germline ends. The germline CDR1 and CDR2 sequences are SGHNT and YYREEE (reference sequence). Patients selected for sequencing had displayed CD8+CD57+ cell expansion by flow cytometry. Severe acquired aplastic anemia was present in all patients. General observations from the study: Around 27 sequences, all CD8+ CDR3, were shared between patients and controls.

The use of genomic DNA as template underpinned the TCR beta VDJ and CDR3 profiling. Via MiXCR, TCRdb re-called the reads, giving one row per CDR3 protein. Counted here are about 270,000 distinct CDR3 sequences, 82% occurring once; the ten biggest clones make up less than 50%. In regard to this clonotype: Its specificity is not known.

Sequenced input: sorted CD4+, CD8+, or CD8+CD57+ T cells (not recorded which) from PBMCs. The TCR sequence derives from a human donor with aplastic anemia. The rearrangement links TRBV5-4 to TRBJ1-5, with unresolved D. The CDR3, as DNA: TGTGCCAGCAGCGTTACTAGCGGCAATCAGCCCCAGCATTTT. Translation: CASSVTSGNQPQHF.